The T cell receptor (beta chain) under discussion was sequenced for a study of blood T cell repertoires in COVID-19. Original processing notes: It was from reference gene primer amplification that nucleated cell counts were estimated. TCRdb's copy holds only in-frame clones and misses some; the assay was immunoSEQ multiplex PCR. That table furnishes V, J and clone size, whereas the DNA furnished D and trimming. The sample gives 70,000 to 85,000 clones, about nine tenths of which show up once; 8% to 10% is in the top ten. V shed 0 bases and J 4 bases; nucleotides not matched to a gene: 8. CDR1 is GTSNPN and CDR2 is SVGIG in the germline V gene (reference sequence). The CDR3 is 15 residues long.

This TCR came from a human donor in a cohort sampled during active COVID-19. The genes are TRBV30 and TRBJ1-2, with TRBD1 identical over 7 bases. Source material: peripheral blood. DNA of the CDR3: TGTGCCTGGAGTGTACGACAGGGACATATCTATGGCTACACCTTC. Encoded protein: CAWSVRQGHIYGYTF.